Below, 8 T cell receptor beta chains from the same sample are listed, as sequenced in a study of blood T cell repertoires in COVID-19. The repertoire was sequenced with immunoSEQ multiplex PCR; TCRdb's copy has only in-frame clones and lacks some. Of 200,000 to 250,000 clones listed, 75% to 90% were seen once; the top ten hold about 3.3%. Sequencing was done on a sample of PBMCs or T cells enriched from blood (not recorded which). The receptors originated from a woman younger than 35 in a cohort exposed to, infected with or recovered from COVID-19 (not recorded which).

This clone was counted a single time. The chain joins TRBV19 to TRBJ2-3, with D perhaps TRBD1 (6 bases). In germline, CDR1 is LNHDA, CDR2 SQIVND (reference sequence). The CDR3 loop spans 14 amino acids. Trimming removed 3 bases at V and 3 bases at J, with 10 bases between. The chain's CDR3 is CASSIDRRTDTQYF. CDR3 nucleotide sequence: TGTGCCAGTAGTATTGACAGGAGAACAGATACGCAGTATTTT.

CDR3 region: CASSQATSAEQFF. CDR3 in DNA: TGTGCCAGCAGCCAAGCAACTAGTGCTGAGCAGTTCTTC. This chain joins TRBV3-1 (or the pseudogene TRBV3-2) and TRBJ2-1; a weak D match, TRBD2 (5 bases). V shed 1 base and J shed 9 bases, with 10 bases lying between them. CDR1 is LGHDT, CDR2 YNNKEL, per germline (reference sequence). The CDR3 is 13 residues long.

The rearrangement joins TRBV7-8 to TRBJ2-6; weak D call: TRBD1 (6 bases). The germline CDR1 and CDR2 sequences are SGHVS and FQNEAQ. The CDR3 is made up of 17 amino acids. The V end was cut by 2 bases, the J end by 2 bases, with 13 bases between. DNA of the CDR3: TGTGCCAGCAGCTTACCCTTCCCAGGGGCTGGGGCCAACGTCCTGACTTTC. It specifies CASSLPFPGAGANVLTF.

The chain uses TRBV5-1 and TRBJ1-1; 9 bases align to TRBD1. The CDR3 runs to 17 residues. Germline V gene sequence: CDR1 SGHRS, CDR2 YFSETQ. The V gene end was trimmed by 3 bases and the J gene end by 4 bases; junction bases not matched to a gene: 13. The CDR3 region is CASSWGHRGPNGTEAFF. The DNA of the CDR3 is TGCGCCAGCAGCTGGGGCCACAGGGGGCCGAATGGCACTGAAGCTTTCTTT.

The chain combines TRBV24-1 with TRBJ1-5; D remains ambiguous. Germline CDR1 KGHDR, CDR2 SFDVKD. Trimming removed 4 bases from V and 3 bases from J, with 6 bases in between. The CDR3 has 13 residues. CDR3 sequence reads: CATSEESNQPQHF. CDR3 nucleotide sequence: TGTGCCACCAGTGAGGAGTCCAATCAGCCCCAGCATTTT.

The chain links TRBV27 to TRBJ1-4; 9 bases are shared with TRBD1. The CDR3 spans 18 residues. J gave up 8 bases and V 5 bases, and 18 bases lay outside the gene matches. Germline assignment: CDR1 MNHEY and CDR2 SMNVEV (reference sequence). The CDR3 DNA reads TGTGCCAGCAGTGGACAGGGGTTACCCTCGCCCCTTGGCGAAAAACTGTTTTTT. It encodes CASSGQGLPSPLGEKLFF.

CDR3 amino acids: CASSEVVGGRPDEQFF. DNA of the CDR3: TGTGCCAGCAGTGAAGTTGTGGGCGGGAGGCCCGATGAGCAGTTCTTC. V usage is TRBV6-1 and J usage is TRBJ2-1, with 8 bases identical to TRBD2. The CDR3 consists of 16 residues. V lost 1 base to trimming and J lost 8 bases; unmatched junction nucleotides: 10. The germline V gene encodes CDR1 MNHNS and CDR2 SASEGT.

This clone was picked up one time. The genes are TRBV5-1 and TRBJ1-3; D is unresolved. This CDR3 has 15 amino acids. CDR1 and CDR2 (germline): SGHRS, YFSETQ. With 0 bases removed from V and 0 bases from J, the gap between germline ends came to 7 bases. CDR3 sequence reads: CASSLELSSGNTIYF. In nucleotides, the CDR3 is TGCGCCAGCAGCTTGGAATTGAGCTCTGGAAACACCATATATTTT.